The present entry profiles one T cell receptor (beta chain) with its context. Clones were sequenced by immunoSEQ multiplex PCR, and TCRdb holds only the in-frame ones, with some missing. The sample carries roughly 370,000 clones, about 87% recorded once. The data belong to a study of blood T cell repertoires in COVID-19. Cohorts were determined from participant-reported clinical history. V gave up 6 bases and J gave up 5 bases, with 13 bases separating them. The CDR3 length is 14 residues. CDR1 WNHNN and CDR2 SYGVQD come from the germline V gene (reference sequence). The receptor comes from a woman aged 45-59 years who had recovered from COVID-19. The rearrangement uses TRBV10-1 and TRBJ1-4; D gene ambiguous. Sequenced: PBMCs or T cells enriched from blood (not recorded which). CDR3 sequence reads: CASSFARMNEKLFF. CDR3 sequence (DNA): TGCGCCAGCAGCTTCGCGAGGATGAATGAAAAACTGTTTTTT.